This TCR beta chain was captured in a study of shared clonotypes between healthy human individuals. All donors qualified as healthy HIV-negative adults and had experienced no recent acute infections or vaccinations. Every donor, a Caucasian adult, lived in Nashville, Tennessee. Of note for this clone: The target antigen is unknown.

Some 30,000 T cell genomes, or approximately 200 ng DNA, went into the sorted-subset replicate PCRs. Profiling relied on immunoSEQ multiplex PCR, and the TCRdb table lists in-frame clones only, not all of them. The table has 1,400,000 or so clones, 98% seen once; the top ten hold 0.3% to 0.45%. Study-wide points: Relative to clonotypes present in all four donors, those not shared had lower generation probabilities.

CDR1 is SGHRS and CDR2 is YFSETQ in the germline V gene. The CDR3 has 15 amino acids. V shed 4 bases, J shed 6 bases, and the junction held 12 bases outside the gene matches. The chain carries TRBV5-1 and TRBJ2-7; 8 positions agree with TRBD1. This TCR came from a man younger than 45 in good health. Sequenced sample: naive CD4+ T cells sorted from blood. The sample's subset: CD45RA+ positively selected. As DNA, the CDR3 is TGCGCCAGCAGCGCCCGGACAGGGCCCCGTAGCGAGCAGTACTTC. This encodes CASSARTGPRSEQYF. Filled out from reference TRBV5-1 and TRBJ2-7, the complete variable domain reads KAGVTQTPRYLIKTRGQQVTLSCSPISGHRSVSWYQQTPGQGLQFLFEYFSETQRNKGNFPGRFSGRQFSNSRSEMNVSTLELGDSALYLCASSARTGPRSEQYFGPGTRLTVT.